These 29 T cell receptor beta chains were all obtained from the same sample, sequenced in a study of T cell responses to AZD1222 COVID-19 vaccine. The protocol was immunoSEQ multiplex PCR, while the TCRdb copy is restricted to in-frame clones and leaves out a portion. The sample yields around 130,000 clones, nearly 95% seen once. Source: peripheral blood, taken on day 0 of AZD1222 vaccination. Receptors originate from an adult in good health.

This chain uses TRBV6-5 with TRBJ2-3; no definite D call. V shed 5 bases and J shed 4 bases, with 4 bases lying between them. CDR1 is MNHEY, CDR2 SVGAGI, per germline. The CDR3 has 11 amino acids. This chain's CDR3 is CASSISDTQYF. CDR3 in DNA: TGTGCCAGCAGTATCTCAGATACGCAGTATTTT.

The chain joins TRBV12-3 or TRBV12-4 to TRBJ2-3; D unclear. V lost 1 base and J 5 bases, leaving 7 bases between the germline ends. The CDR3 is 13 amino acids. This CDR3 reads CASSLGLVDTQYF. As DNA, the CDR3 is TGTGCCAGCAGTTTAGGCTTAGTAGATACGCAGTATTTT.

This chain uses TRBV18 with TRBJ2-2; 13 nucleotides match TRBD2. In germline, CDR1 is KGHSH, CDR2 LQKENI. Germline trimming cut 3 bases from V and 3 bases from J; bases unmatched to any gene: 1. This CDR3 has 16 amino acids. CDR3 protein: CASSPGLAGHTGELFF. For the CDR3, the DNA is TGTGCCAGCTCACCGGGACTAGCGGGGCACACCGGGGAGCTGTTTTTT.

The CDR3 sequence: CASFQAPSYEQYF. The CDR3 bases are TGCGCCAGTTTTCAGGCCCCCTCCTACGAGCAGTACTTC. The V and J genes are TRBV5-1 and TRBJ2-7; D call uncertain. CDR3 length: 13 residues. The V end was cut by 8 bases, the J end by 0 bases, with 12 bases between. Germline loops: CDR1 SGHRS, CDR2 YFSETQ.

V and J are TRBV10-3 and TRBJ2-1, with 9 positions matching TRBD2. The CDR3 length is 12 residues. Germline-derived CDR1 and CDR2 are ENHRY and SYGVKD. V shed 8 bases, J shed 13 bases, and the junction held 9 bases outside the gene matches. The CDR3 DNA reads TGTGCCATCCTAGGGCTAGCGGGGTTTCAGTTCTTC. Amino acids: CAILGLAGFQFF.

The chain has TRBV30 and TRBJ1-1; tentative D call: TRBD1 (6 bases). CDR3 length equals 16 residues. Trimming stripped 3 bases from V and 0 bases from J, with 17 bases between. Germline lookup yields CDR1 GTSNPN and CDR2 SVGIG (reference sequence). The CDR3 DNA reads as TGTGCCTGGAGGGGGGGGCCAGGTTTTTTGAACACTGAAGCTTTCTTT. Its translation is CAWRGGPGFLNTEAFF. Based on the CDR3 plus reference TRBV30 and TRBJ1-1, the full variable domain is SQTIHQWPATLVQPVGSPLSLECTVEGTSNPNLYWYRQAAGRGLQLLFYSVGIGQISSEVPQNLSASRPQDRQFILSSKKLLLSDSGFYLCAWRGGPGFLNTEAFFGQGTRLTVV.

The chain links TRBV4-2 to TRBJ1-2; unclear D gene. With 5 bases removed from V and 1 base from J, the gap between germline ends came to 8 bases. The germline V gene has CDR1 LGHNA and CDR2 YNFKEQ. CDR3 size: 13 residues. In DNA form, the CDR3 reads TGTGCCAGCAGCAATAGTCTTAACTATGGCTACACCTTC. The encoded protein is CASSNSLNYGYTF.

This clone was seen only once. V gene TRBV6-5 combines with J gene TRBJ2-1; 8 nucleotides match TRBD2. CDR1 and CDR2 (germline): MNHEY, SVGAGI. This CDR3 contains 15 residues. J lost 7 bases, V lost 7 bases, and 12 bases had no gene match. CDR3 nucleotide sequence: TGTGCCAGCACCTCCGGGGGGGCATCGGGAAATGAGCAGTTCTTC. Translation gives CASTSGGASGNEQFF.

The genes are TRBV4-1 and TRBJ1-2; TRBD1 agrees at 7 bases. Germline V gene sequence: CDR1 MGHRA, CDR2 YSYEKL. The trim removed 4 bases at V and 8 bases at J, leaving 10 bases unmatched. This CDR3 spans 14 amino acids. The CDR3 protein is CASSLTGTAEGYTF. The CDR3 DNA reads TGCGCCAGCAGCCTGACCGGGACAGCGGAGGGCTACACCTTC.

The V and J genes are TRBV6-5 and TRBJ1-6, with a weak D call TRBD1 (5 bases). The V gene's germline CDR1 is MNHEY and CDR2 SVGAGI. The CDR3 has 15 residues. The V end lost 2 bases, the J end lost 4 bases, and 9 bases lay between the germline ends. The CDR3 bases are TGTGCCAGCAGTTACAGGGACGGTTATAATTCACCCCTCCACTTT. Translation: CASSYRDGYNSPLHF.

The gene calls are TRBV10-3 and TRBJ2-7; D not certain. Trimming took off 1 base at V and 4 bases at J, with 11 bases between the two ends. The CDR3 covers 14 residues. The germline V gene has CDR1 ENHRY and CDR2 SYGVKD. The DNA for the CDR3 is TGTGCCATCAGTGAGTTCCGGACGGCATACGAGCAGTACTTC. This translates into CAISEFRTAYEQYF.

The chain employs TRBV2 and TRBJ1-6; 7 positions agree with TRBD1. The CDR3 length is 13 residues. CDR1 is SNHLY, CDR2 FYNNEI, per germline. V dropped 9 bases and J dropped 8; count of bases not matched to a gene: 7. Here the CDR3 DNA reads TGTGCCAGATCCGGGACAGAAGATTCACCCCTCCACTTT. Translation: CARSGTEDSPLHF.

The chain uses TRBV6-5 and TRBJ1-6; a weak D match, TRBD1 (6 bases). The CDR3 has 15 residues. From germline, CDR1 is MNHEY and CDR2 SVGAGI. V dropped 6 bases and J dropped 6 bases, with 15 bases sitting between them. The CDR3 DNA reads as TGTGCCAGCAGGCCCAGACAGGTTGTTAATTCACCCCTCCACTTT. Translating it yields CASRPRQVVNSPLHF.

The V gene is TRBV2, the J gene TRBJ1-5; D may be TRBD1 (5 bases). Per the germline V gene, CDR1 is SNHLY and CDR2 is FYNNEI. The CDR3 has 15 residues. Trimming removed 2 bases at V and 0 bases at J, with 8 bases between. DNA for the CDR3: TGTGCCAGCAGTGAACCGGGGCTTAGCAATCAGCCCCAGCATTTT. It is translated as CASSEPGLSNQPQHF.

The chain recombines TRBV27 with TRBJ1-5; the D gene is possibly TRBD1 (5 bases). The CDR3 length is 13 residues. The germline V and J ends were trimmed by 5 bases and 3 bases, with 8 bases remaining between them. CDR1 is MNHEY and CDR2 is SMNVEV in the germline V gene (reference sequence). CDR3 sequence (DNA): TGTGCCAGCAGTAGGGGAAACAATCAGCCCCAGCATTTT. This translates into CASSRGNNQPQHF.

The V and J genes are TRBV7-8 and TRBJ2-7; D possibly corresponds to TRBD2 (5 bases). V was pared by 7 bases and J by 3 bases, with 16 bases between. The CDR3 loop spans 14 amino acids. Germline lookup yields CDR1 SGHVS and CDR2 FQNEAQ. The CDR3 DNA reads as TGTGCCAGCACCCGCAGCGGAGTATACTACGAGCAGTACTTC. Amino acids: CASTRSGVYYEQYF.

The CDR3 DNA sequence: TGTGCCAGCAGCTTAGTCGGGGGGGGAACAGATACGCAGTATTTT. Amino acids: CASSLVGGGTDTQYF. The V call is TRBV7-2, the J call TRBJ2-3; 8 bases are a match to TRBD2. The CDR3 consists of 15 residues. V lost 1 base and J lost 3; bases outside the gene matches: 3. Germline V gene sequence: CDR1 SGHTA, CDR2 FQGNSA. Looking up the rest from reference TRBV7-2 and TRBJ2-3 gives the full variable domain: GAGVSQSPSNKVTEKGKDVELRCDPISGHTALYWYRQSLGQGLEFLIYFQGNSAPDKSGLPSDRFSAERTGGSVSTLTIQRTQQEDSAVYLCASSLVGGGTDTQYFGPGTRLTVL.

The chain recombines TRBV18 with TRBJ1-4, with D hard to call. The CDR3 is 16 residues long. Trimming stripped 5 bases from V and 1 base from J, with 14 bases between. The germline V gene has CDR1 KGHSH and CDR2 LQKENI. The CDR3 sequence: CASSTDLAGTNEKLFF. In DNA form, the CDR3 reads TGTGCCAGCTCAACGGACCTGGCAGGAACTAATGAAAAACTGTTTTTT.

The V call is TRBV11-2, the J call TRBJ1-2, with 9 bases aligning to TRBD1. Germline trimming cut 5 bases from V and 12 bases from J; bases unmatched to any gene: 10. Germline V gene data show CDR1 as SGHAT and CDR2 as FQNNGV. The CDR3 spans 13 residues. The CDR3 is CASSPGQGTRNTF. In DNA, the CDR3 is TGTGCCAGCAGCCCCGGACAGGGGACACGTAACACCTTC.

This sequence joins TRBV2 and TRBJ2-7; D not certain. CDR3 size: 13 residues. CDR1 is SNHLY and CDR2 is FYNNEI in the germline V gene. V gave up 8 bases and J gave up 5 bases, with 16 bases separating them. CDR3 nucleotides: TGTGCCAGCGGGCGGAGCCAGGTAGACGAGCAGTACTTC. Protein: CASGRSQVDEQYF.

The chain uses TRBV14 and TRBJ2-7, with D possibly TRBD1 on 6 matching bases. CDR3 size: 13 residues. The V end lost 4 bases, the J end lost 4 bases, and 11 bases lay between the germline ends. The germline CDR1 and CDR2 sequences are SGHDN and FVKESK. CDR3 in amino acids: CASSLIGTYEQYF. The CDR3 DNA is TGTGCCAGCAGCCTTATCGGGACATACGAGCAGTACTTC.

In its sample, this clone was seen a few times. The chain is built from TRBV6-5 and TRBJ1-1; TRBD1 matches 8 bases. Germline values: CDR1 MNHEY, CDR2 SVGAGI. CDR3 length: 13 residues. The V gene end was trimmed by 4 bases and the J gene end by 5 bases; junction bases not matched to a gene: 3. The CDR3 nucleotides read TGTGCCAGCAGTTTACAGGGGGATACTGAAGCTTTCTTT. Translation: CASSLQGDTEAFF.

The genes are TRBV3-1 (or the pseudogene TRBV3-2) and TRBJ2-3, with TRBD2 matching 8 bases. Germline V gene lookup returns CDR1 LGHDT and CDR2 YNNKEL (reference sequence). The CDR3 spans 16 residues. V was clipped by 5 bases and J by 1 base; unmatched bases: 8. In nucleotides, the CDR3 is TGTGCCAGCAGCGACGGCGGGGGGATCGGCACAGATACGCAGTATTTT. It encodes CASSDGGGIGTDTQYF.

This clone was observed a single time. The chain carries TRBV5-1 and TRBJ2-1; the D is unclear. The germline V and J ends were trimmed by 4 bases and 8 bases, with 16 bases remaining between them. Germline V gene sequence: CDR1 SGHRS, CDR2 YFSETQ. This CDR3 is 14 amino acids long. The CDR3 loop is CASSIGQKRDEQFF. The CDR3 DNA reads TGCGCCAGCAGCATCGGTCAGAAACGGGATGAGCAGTTCTTC.

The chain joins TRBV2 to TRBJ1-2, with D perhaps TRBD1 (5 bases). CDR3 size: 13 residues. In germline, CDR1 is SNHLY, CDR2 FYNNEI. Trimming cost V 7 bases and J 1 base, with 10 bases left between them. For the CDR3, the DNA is TGTGCCAGCACCTGGGACGGTAACTATGGCTACACCTTC. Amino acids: CASTWDGNYGYTF.

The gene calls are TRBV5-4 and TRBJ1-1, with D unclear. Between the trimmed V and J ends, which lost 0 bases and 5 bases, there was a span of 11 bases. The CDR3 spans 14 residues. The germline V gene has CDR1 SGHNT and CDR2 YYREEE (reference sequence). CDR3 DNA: TGTGCCAGCAGCTTGGATTTAGGAACTACTGAAGCTTTCTTT. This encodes CASSLDLGTTEAFF.

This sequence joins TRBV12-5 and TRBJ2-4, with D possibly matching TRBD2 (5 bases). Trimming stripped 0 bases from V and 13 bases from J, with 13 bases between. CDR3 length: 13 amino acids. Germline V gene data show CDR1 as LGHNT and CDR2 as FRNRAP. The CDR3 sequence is CASGLVLGGTQYF. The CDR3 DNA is TGTGCTAGTGGTTTGGTACTAGGAGGAACCCAGTACTTC.

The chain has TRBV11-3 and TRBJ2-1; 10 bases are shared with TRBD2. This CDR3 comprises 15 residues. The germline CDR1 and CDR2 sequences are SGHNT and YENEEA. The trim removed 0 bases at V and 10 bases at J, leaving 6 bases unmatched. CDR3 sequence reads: CASSLEAGGPVEQFF. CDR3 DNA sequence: TGTGCCAGCAGCTTAGAAGCGGGGGGGCCGGTCGAGCAGTTCTTC. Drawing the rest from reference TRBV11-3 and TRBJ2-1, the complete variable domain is EAGVVQSPRYKIIEKKQPVAFWCNPISGHNTLYWYLQNLGQGPELLIRYENEEAVDDSQLPKDRFSAERLKGVDSTLKIQPAELGDSAVYLCASSLEAGGPVEQFFGPGTRLTVL.

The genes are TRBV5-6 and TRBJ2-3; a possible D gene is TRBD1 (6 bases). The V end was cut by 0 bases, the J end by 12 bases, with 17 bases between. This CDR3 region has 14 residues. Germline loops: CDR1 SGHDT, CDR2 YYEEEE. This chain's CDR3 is CASSLEVMGAHQYF. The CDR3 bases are TGTGCCAGCAGCTTGGAAGTGATGGGGGCGCACCAGTATTTT.